This paragraph reports one T cell receptor beta chain. Its target is unknown. These data come from a study of siplizumab effects on memory and regulatory T cells. The CDR3 covers 15 residues. The germline V gene has CDR1 SGDLS and CDR2 YYNGEE. V was pared by 0 bases and J by 5 bases, with 7 bases of the junction left unmatched. Study-level points and caveats: Roughly 80-97% of proliferating clones (CD4+ or CD8+) could not be assigned a naive or memory phenotype.

Generated by immunoSEQ multiplex PCR, the TCRdb table keeps only in-frame clones and is missing some. The sample has about 14,000 clones, 45% to 50% seen once. Coculturing was carried out on the mixed lymphocyte reaction cells. It lasted around 6 days and was done at 37°C. Material: CFSE-low (dividing) CD4+ T cells sorted from an allogeneic mixed lymphocyte reaction. This TCR came from a human donor in good health; the cells came from an allogeneic mixed lymphocyte reaction. The V call is TRBV9, the J call TRBJ2-5; the match to TRBD1 covers 7 bases. The CDR3 sequence is CASSVGFDRDETQYF. The DNA of the CDR3 is TGTGCCAGCAGCGTAGGATTCGACAGGGACGAGACCCAGTACTTC.